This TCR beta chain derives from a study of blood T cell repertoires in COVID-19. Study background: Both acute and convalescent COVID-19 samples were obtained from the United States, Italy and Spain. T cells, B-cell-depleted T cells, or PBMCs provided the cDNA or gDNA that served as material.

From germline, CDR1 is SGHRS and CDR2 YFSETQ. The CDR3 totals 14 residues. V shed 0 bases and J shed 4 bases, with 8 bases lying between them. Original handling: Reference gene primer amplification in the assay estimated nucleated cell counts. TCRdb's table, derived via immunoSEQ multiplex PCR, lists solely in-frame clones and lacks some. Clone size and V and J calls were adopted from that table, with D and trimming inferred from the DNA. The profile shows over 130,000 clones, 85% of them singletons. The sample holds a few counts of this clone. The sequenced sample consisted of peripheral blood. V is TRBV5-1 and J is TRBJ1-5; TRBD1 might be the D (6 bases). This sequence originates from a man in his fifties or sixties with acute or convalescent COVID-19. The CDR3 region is CASSLGTDNQPQHF. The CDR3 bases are TGCGCCAGCAGCTTGGGGACAGATAATCAGCCCCAGCATTTT.